Following are 27 T cell receptor beta chains from one sample sequenced in a study of technical replicates of blood from a handful of donors (dated by TCRdb to about 2017). Receptor amplification or capture employed the immunoSEQ multiplex PCR assay. What TCRdb holds here is the immuneACCESS table cut down to in-frame rearrangements. Part of the clones is not present; checked against another copy, under half of the missing clones reflect an unresolved V gene, and the others are unexplained. The sample data list around 86,000 clones, and roughly 96% of these were observed just once. Under 0.2% of the sample lies in the top ten. The sample taken for sequencing was T cells isolated from PBMCs. The receptors were sampled from a human donor in good health.

V and J are TRBV13 and TRBJ1-5; 10 nucleotides align to TRBD1. The CDR3 has 19 amino acids. The ends lost 0 bases at V and 7 bases at J; junction bases unmatched: 15. Germline V CDR1 and CDR2: PRHDT, FYEKMQ (reference sequence). The CDR3 here is CASSLGLRSWDRGNQPQHF. CDR3 DNA sequence: TGTGCCAGCAGCTTAGGCCTAAGGAGCTGGGACAGGGGTAACCAGCCCCAGCATTTT.

V usage is TRBV5-1 and J usage is TRBJ2-7; D is undetermined. With 1 base removed from V and 1 base from J, the gap between germline ends came to 9 bases. This CDR3 comprises 14 residues. Germline V gene data show CDR1 as SGHRS and CDR2 as YFSETQ. The CDR3: CASSLTAGSYEQYF. The CDR3 region has the DNA TGCGCCAGCAGCTTGACAGCCGGATCCTACGAGCAGTACTTC.

The chain combines TRBV7-3 with TRBJ2-1; D is perhaps TRBD2 (6 bases). In germline, CDR1 is SGHTA, CDR2 FQGTGA. The CDR3 consists of 16 residues. With 1 base removed from V and 9 bases from J, the gap between germline ends came to 19 bases. CDR3 DNA sequence: TGTGCCAGCAGCTTAAGCAATAGCGGACCTTTTAGTGAGCAGTTCTTC. It specifies CASSLSNSGPFSEQFF. The variable domain in full, completed from reference TRBV7-3 and TRBJ2-1, reads GAGVSQTPSNKVTEKGKYVELRCDPISGHTALYWYRQSLGQGPEFLIYFQGTGAADDSGLPNDRFFAVRPEGSVSTLKIQRTERGDSAVYLCASSLSNSGPFSEQFFGPGTRLTVL.

This chain joins TRBV15 and TRBJ1-2, with a possible D match to TRBD1 (5 bases). Germline values: CDR1 LNHNV, CDR2 YYDKDF (reference sequence). The germline V and J ends were trimmed by 1 base and 4 bases, with 10 bases remaining between them. The CDR3 consists of 14 residues. The CDR3 protein is CATSRGGTLYGYTF. Written as DNA, the CDR3 is TGTGCCACCAGCAGAGGGGGCACCCTCTATGGCTACACCTTC. Full variable domain (outside the CDR3, taken from reference TRBV15 and TRBJ1-2): DAMVIQNPRYQVTQFGKPVTLSCSQTLNHNVMYWYQQKSSQAPKLLFHYYDKDFNNEADTPDNFQSRRPNTSFCFLDIRSPGLGDTAMYLCATSRGGTLYGYTFGSGTRLTVV.

The chain uses TRBV9 and TRBJ2-7, with TRBD2 matching 7 bases. Germline loops: CDR1 SGDLS, CDR2 YYNGEE. V was pared by 0 bases and J by 6 bases, with 9 bases of the junction left unmatched. The CDR3 has 15 residues. CDR3 bases: TGTGCCAGCAGCGTAGAGGTGGGAGGGCTTGCCGAGCAGTACTTC. Translated, it gives CASSVEVGGLAEQYF.

V gene TRBV28 combines with J gene TRBJ2-7, with a possible D match to TRBD2 (6 bases). The CDR3 covers 13 residues. Trimming left V 5 bases short and J 5 bases short, with 13 bases between. Germline assignment: CDR1 MDHEN and CDR2 SYDVKM. CDR3 nucleotides: TGTGCCAGCAGTCTACTAGCCCTCGACGAGCAGTACTTC. This gives the protein CASSLLALDEQYF.

This chain joins TRBV7-9 and TRBJ1-3; D unclear. With 1 base removed from V and 4 bases from J, the gap between germline ends came to 8 bases. The CDR3 has 14 residues. Germline values: CDR1 SEHNR, CDR2 FQNEAQ (reference sequence). Written as DNA, the CDR3 is TGTGCCAGCAGCTTAGGGGAGGCCGGAAACACCATATATTTT. This translates into CASSLGEAGNTIYF.

The rearrangement links TRBV2 to TRBJ2-7, with 9 bases matching TRBD2. Germline V gene lookup returns CDR1 SNHLY and CDR2 FYNNEI. The CDR3 covers 15 residues. Trimming cost V 1 base and J 5 bases; bases outside gene matches: 6. The CDR3 nucleotides are TGTGCCAGCAGTGAAGGACTAGCGGACTTAAACGAGCAGTACTTC. Its translation is CASSEGLADLNEQYF.

The V and J genes are TRBV20-1 and TRBJ2-5; tentatively, D is TRBD2 (6 bases). The CDR3 runs to 11 residues. Germline CDR1 DFQATT, CDR2 SNEGSKA (reference sequence). The V and J ends lost 6 bases and 3 bases respectively, with 8 bases between them. CDR3 bases: TGCAGTGCGCGGGGTAAAGAGACCCAGTACTTC. It yields the protein CSARGKETQYF.

The genes are TRBV6-6 and TRBJ2-2; maybe TRBD2 (6 bases). Germline V gene lookup returns CDR1 MNHNY and CDR2 SVGAGI (reference sequence). Trimming took off 1 base at V and 2 bases at J, with 8 bases between the two ends. The CDR3 consists of 15 residues. The CDR3 DNA sequence: TGTGCCAGCAGTTACTTGCGGGGTAACACCGGGGAGCTGTTTTTT. This gives the protein CASSYLRGNTGELFF.

CDR3 region: CASSLDLGPLSYEQYF. The CDR3 DNA follows: TGTGCCAGCAGCTTGGACCTTGGCCCGCTCTCCTACGAGCAGTACTTC. The chain employs TRBV5-4 and TRBJ2-7; D remains ambiguous. CDR1 is SGHNT and CDR2 is YYREEE in the germline V gene (reference sequence). V was clipped by 0 bases and J by 0 bases, with 13 bases between them. This CDR3 comprises 16 residues.

The CDR3 protein is CAWTLNSSGEQYF. As DNA, the CDR3 is TGTGCCTGGACTTTAAACAGCTCCGGCGAGCAGTACTTC. This chain links TRBV30 with TRBJ2-7; unclear D gene. The CDR3 totals 13 residues. CDR1 GTSNPN and CDR2 SVGIG come from the germline V gene (reference sequence). Trimming pared 4 bases from V and 6 bases from J, leaving 16 bases between.

V gene TRBV28 combines with J gene TRBJ2-3; the D gene is possibly TRBD2 (6 bases). CDR3 length equals 16 residues. Germline lookup yields CDR1 MDHEN and CDR2 SYDVKM. The V end lost 4 bases, the J end lost 2 bases, and 16 bases lay between the germline ends. The CDR3 here is CASSSLAKRHTDTQYF. Written as DNA, the CDR3 is TGTGCCAGCAGTTCCCTAGCGAAAAGACACACAGATACGCAGTATTTT.

This chain connects TRBV6-1 to TRBJ2-3; D perhaps matches TRBD1 (5 bases). This CDR3 contains 15 residues. Germline CDR1 is MNHNS and CDR2 is SASEGT. V was shortened by 1 base and J by 0 bases, with 8 bases between the two germline ends. CDR3 in DNA: TGTGCCAGCAGTGAAGGACAGTTTAGCACAGATACGCAGTATTTT. Translated, it gives CASSEGQFSTDTQYF.

The chain combines TRBV29-1 with TRBJ2-2; 8 bases fit TRBD1. Germline V CDR1 and CDR2: SQVTM, ANQGSEA. The CDR3 spans 14 residues. V shed 3 bases, J shed 7 bases, and the junction held 7 bases outside the gene matches. The DNA for the CDR3 is TGCAGCGTTGACGGCAGGGGGCAAGACGGGGAGCTGTTTTTT. Its protein product is CSVDGRGQDGELFF.

This chain uses TRBV5-6 with TRBJ2-5; no clear D gene. The germline gives CDR1 SGHDT, CDR2 YYEEEE. Deletions cut 4 bases from V and 1 base from J, with 11 bases between. CDR3 size: 14 residues. In DNA form, the CDR3 reads TGTGCCAGCAGCCTGCAGGCCAGCCAAGAGACCCAGTACTTC. Protein: CASSLQASQETQYF.

The gene calls are TRBV11-3 and TRBJ1-6, with D perhaps TRBD1 (6 bases). Trimming pared 4 bases from V and 4 bases from J, leaving 14 bases between. This CDR3 has 16 residues. Germline CDR1 SGHNT, CDR2 YENEEA. CDR3: CASSSPQGRYNSPLHF. The CDR3, as DNA: TGTGCCAGCAGCTCCCCACAGGGAAGGTATAATTCACCCCTCCACTTT.

V usage is TRBV4-2 and J usage is TRBJ1-2, with a weak D call TRBD1 (6 bases). CDR1 and CDR2 (germline): LGHNA, YNFKEQ. The CDR3 has 14 residues. Trimming removed 0 bases from V and 8 bases from J, with 13 bases in between. The CDR3 spells CASSQEGRGEGYTF. Written as DNA, the CDR3 is TGTGCCAGCAGCCAAGAGGGCAGGGGTGAGGGCTACACCTTC.

J is TRBJ1-2 and V is TRBV20-1; D is perhaps TRBD1 (5 bases). From germline, CDR1 is DFQATT and CDR2 SNEGSKA (reference sequence). This CDR3 is built from 11 residues. Trimming removed 4 bases at V and 5 bases at J, with 8 bases between. The chain's CDR3 is CSAKEGYGYTF. The DNA of the CDR3 is TGCAGTGCTAAGGAGGGGTATGGCTACACCTTC.

The V gene is TRBV7-9, the J gene TRBJ2-2; TRBD1 might be the D (6 bases). V shed 5 bases and J shed 1 base, with 8 bases lying between them. Germline V gene sequence: CDR1 SEHNR, CDR2 FQNEAQ (reference sequence). CDR3 size: 14 residues. The DNA for the CDR3 is TGTGCCAGCAGCCTACAGGGGAACACCGGGGAGCTGTTTTTT. Translating gives CASSLQGNTGELFF.

The DNA of the CDR3 is TGTGCCAGCAGCCCTCCTACAGGGGTTTTTGCTGAAGCTTTCTTT. Amino acid sequence: CASSPPTGVFAEAFF. The gene calls are TRBV28 and TRBJ1-1, with TRBD1 matching over 7 bases. From germline, CDR1 is MDHEN and CDR2 SYDVKM. V was clipped by 6 bases and J by 6 bases; unmatched bases: 13. This CDR3 spans 15 amino acids. Using reference TRBV28 and TRBJ1-1 for the parts outside the CDR3, the full variable domain is DVKVTQSSRYLVKRTGEKVFLECVQDMDHENMFWYRQDPGLGLRLIYFSYDVKMKEKGDIPEGYSVSREKKERFSLILESASTNQTSMYLCASSPPTGVFAEAFFGQGTRLTVV.

The V gene is TRBV7-2, the J gene TRBJ2-5, with 8 bases fitting TRBD1. The V segment lost 0 bases and the J segment 5 bases; nucleotides outside the gene matches: 5. CDR1 SGHTA and CDR2 FQGNSA come from the germline V gene. CDR3 size: 15 residues. The CDR3 loop is CASSLALGQVETQYF. DNA of the CDR3: TGTGCCAGCAGCTTAGCGTTGGGACAGGTGGAGACCCAGTACTTC. The full variable domain, with the rest looked up from reference TRBV7-2 and TRBJ2-5, is GAGVSQSPSNKVTEKGKDVELRCDPISGHTALYWYRQSLGQGLEFLIYFQGNSAPDKSGLPSDRFSAERTGGSVSTLTIQRTQQEDSAVYLCASSLALGQVETQYFGPGTRLLVL.

The chain combines TRBV29-1 with TRBJ1-2; 10 bases fit TRBD1. The CDR3 consists of 12 residues. Germline V lookup: CDR1 SQVTM, CDR2 ANQGSEA. Trimming cost V 6 bases and J 5 bases; bases outside gene matches: 3. CDR3: CSVGGQGYGYTF. The CDR3, as DNA: TGCAGCGTGGGGGGACAGGGGTATGGCTACACCTTC. The full variable domain, completed using reference TRBV29-1 and TRBJ1-2, is SAVISQKPSRDICQRGTSLTIQCQVDSQVTMMFWYRQQPGQSLTLIATANQGSEATYESGFVIDKFPISRPNLTFSTLTVSNMSPEDSSIYLCSVGGQGYGYTFGSGTRLTVV.

V usage is TRBV28 and J usage is TRBJ2-7; 9 bases map to TRBD2. CDR3 size: 11 residues. Germline CDR1 and CDR2: MDHEN and SYDVKM. The CDR3 DNA reads TGTGCGACTAGCGGTTCCTACGAGCAGTACTTC. Its protein product is CATSGSYEQYF.

Comments on this clone: At one end the junction does not follow the germline gene, possibly because of a read error. The chain has TRBV10-1 and TRBJ2-5; 11 bases line up with TRBD1. The CDR3 is 15 amino acids. CDR1 is WNHNN, CDR2 SYGVQD, per germline (reference sequence). CDR3 in DNA: TGCGCCAACAGTGCGGGACAGGGGGATTTCGAGACCCAGTACTTC. It specifies CANSAGQGDFETQYF.

This sequence joins TRBV7-3 and TRBJ1-1, with D hard to call. This CDR3 spans 15 amino acids. Germline loops: CDR1 SGHTA, CDR2 FQGTGA. The ends were cut back, 2 bases at V and 1 base at J, with 11 bases in the middle. The CDR3 DNA reads TGTGCCAGCAGCTTATCCCCTTCTCCGAACACTGAAGCTTTCTTT. Residues: CASSLSPSPNTEAFF.

This chain uses TRBV4-1 with TRBJ2-7; D may be TRBD2 (5 bases). This CDR3 is 16 amino acids long. Germline V gene sequence: CDR1 MGHRA, CDR2 YSYEKL. Trimming left V 2 bases short and J 2 bases short, with 16 bases between. In DNA, the CDR3 is TGCGCCAGCAGCCAAATTTACGGGGATCCTGCCTACGAGCAGTACTTC. Encoded protein: CASSQIYGDPAYEQYF.